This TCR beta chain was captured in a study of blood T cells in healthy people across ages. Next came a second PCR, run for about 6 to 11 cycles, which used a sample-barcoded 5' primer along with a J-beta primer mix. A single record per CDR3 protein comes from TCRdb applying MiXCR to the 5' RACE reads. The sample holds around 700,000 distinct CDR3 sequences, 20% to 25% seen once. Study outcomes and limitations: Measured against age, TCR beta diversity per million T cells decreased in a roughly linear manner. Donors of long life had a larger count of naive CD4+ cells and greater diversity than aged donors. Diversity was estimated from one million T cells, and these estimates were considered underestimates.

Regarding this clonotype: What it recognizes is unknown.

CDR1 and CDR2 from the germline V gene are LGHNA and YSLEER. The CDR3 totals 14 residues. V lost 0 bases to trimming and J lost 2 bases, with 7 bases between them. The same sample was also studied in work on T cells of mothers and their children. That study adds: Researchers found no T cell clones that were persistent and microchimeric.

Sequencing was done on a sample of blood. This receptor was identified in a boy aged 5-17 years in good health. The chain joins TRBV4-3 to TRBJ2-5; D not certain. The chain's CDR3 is CASSQDNLQETQYF. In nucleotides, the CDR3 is TGCGCCAGCAGCCAAGATAACCTTCAAGAGACCCAGTACTTC.